The 30 T cell receptor beta chains reported below all come from one sample, sequenced in a study of OX40 agonist ivuxolimab in advanced cancers. Produced via immunoSEQ multiplex PCR; TCRdb's table is partial and in-frame only. The top ten hold roughly 0.22% of the sample, which has 72,000 or so clones, roughly 84% seen once. This specimen consisted of CD4+ or CD8+ T cells sorted from blood, obtained in a trial of the OX40 agonist ivuxolimab. These receptors originate from an adult with an advanced solid tumor such as melanoma, head and neck, liver or kidney cancer.

The chain is built from TRBV10-2 and TRBJ2-3, with D possibly TRBD2 on 7 matching bases. This CDR3 region has 14 residues. V was pared by 6 bases and J by 0 bases, with 10 bases between. In germline, CDR1 is WSHSY, CDR2 SAAADI. Here the CDR3 DNA reads TGCGCCAGCAGGGGGGGGCGAAGCACAGATACGCAGTATTTT. Protein product: CASRGGRSTDTQYF.

The chain is built from TRBV6-5 and TRBJ2-3; D remains unclear. The V and J ends lost 6 bases and 6 bases respectively, with 13 bases between them. The CDR3 sequence is 13 residues long. CDR1 and CDR2 (germline): MNHEY, SVGAGI. The CDR3 is CASRRRSIDTQYF. For the CDR3, the DNA is TGTGCCAGCAGACGTCGGTCAATTGATACGCAGTATTTT.

The V call is TRBV11-2, the J call TRBJ2-2; 9 bases are a match to TRBD2. The CDR3 totals 18 residues. Germline assignment: CDR1 SGHAT and CDR2 FQNNGV. J was trimmed by 1 base and V by 4 bases; bases with no gene match: 10. CDR3 loop: CASSSGLGLAQNTGELFF. CDR3 DNA sequence: TGTGCCAGCAGCTCCGGGCTCGGACTAGCGCAGAACACCGGGGAGCTGTTTTTT.

The chain is built from TRBV11-3 and TRBJ2-1; 9 nucleotides agree with TRBD1. CDR1 SGHNT and CDR2 YENEEA come from the germline V gene. This CDR3 contains 14 residues. The V segment lost 3 bases and the J segment 14 bases; nucleotides outside the gene matches: 11. CDR3 region: CASSFGTGGPEEFF. CDR3 DNA: TGTGCCAGCAGCTTTGGAACAGGGGGCCCGGAGGAGTTCTTC.

This clone has a single count. V is TRBV7-8 and J is TRBJ2-3; 10 bases are a match to TRBD1. The V segment lost 1 base and the J segment 4 bases; nucleotides outside the gene matches: 5. Per germline, CDR1 SGHVS and CDR2 FQNEAQ. The CDR3 contains 16 residues. Here the CDR3 reads CASSLGGQGFADTQYF. In nucleotides, the CDR3 is TGTGCCAGCAGCTTAGGGGGACAGGGGTTCGCAGATACGCAGTATTTT.

V gene TRBV21-1 combines with J gene TRBJ2-7. TRBV21-1 is reported as a pseudogene. The CDR3 is made up of 17 amino acids. CDR3 bases: TGTGCCAGCAGCAAATATGCTGGCTGGGTCCGCCACTACGAGCAGTACTTC. Its translation: CASSKYAGWVRHYEQYF.

The gene calls are TRBV7-9 and TRBJ2-5, with D possibly matching TRBD2 (5 bases). Germline V gene sequence: CDR1 SEHNR, CDR2 FQNEAQ (reference sequence). V was shortened by 3 bases and J by 4 bases, with 9 bases between the two germline ends. CDR3 length: 13 residues. CDR3 amino acids: CASSFEGRETQYF. CDR3 in DNA: TGTGCCAGCAGCTTTGAAGGGAGAGAGACCCAGTACTTC.

The CDR3 DNA is TGTGCCAGCAGCGCACGAGCGGGAGGCCCGATAAACACCGGGGAGCTGTTTTTT. Translating it yields CASSARAGGPINTGELFF. The chain employs TRBV11-2 and TRBJ2-2; TRBD2 agrees at 9 bases. Per the germline V gene, CDR1 is SGHAT and CDR2 is FQNNGV. The CDR3 loop spans 18 amino acids. V dropped 5 bases and J dropped 2; count of bases not matched to a gene: 12.

The V call is TRBV28, the J call TRBJ2-1; unclear D gene. The CDR3 is 13 amino acids. V lost 2 bases, J lost 7 bases, and 9 bases lay in between. Per germline, CDR1 MDHEN and CDR2 SYDVKM. CDR3 loop: CASSLEFQNEQFF. The CDR3 coding sequence is TGTGCCAGCAGTTTAGAGTTCCAGAATGAGCAGTTCTTC. Variable domain in full (rest from reference TRBV28 and TRBJ2-1): DVKVTQSSRYLVKRTGEKVFLECVQDMDHENMFWYRQDPGLGLRLIYFSYDVKMKEKGDIPEGYSVSREKKERFSLILESASTNQTSMYLCASSLEFQNEQFFGPGTRLTVL.

This clone showed up just a few times. This chain links TRBV4-1 with TRBJ2-7, with TRBD2 as a possible D gene (5 bases). The length of the CDR3 is 15 residues. Germline assignment: CDR1 MGHRA and CDR2 YSYEKL. Trimming cost V 4 bases and J 7 bases, with 20 bases left between them. DNA of the CDR3: TGCGCCAGCAGCCCCGGGGTCCCCCCTACTGAGGAGCAGTACTTC. Translating gives CASSPGVPPTEEQYF.

The genes are TRBV2 and TRBJ2-1, with 9 nucleotides matching TRBD1. CDR1 SNHLY and CDR2 FYNNEI come from the germline V gene. Trimming cost V 4 bases and J 6 bases; bases outside gene matches: 7. This CDR3 contains 15 residues. The CDR3 DNA follows: TGTGCCAGCAGTGTCGTACAGGGGGCGCGCAATGAGCAGTTCTTC. Translated, it gives CASSVVQGARNEQFF.

In its sample, this clone was seen once. The chain couples TRBV10-3 to TRBJ2-5; TRBD2 aligns across 9 bases. Germline loops: CDR1 ENHRY, CDR2 SYGVKD. The CDR3 extends over 15 amino acids. After removal of 2 bases from V and 1 base from J, the junction contained 2 bases not matched to a gene. The CDR3 loop is CAISERTSAQETQYF. The CDR3 DNA reads TGTGCCATCAGTGAGCGGACTAGCGCCCAAGAGACCCAGTACTTC.

The V gene is TRBV10-2, the J gene TRBJ2-7, with D perhaps matching TRBD2 (6 bases). Germline V gene lookup returns CDR1 WSHSY and CDR2 SAAADI. V shed 7 bases and J shed 2 bases, with 15 bases lying between them. CDR3 length: 14 amino acids. CDR3 in amino acids: CASTNGRGAYEQYF. Written as DNA, the CDR3 is TGCGCCAGCACCAACGGGCGGGGAGCCTACGAGCAGTACTTC.

This chain joins TRBV10-3 and TRBJ2-2, with D uncertain. V was cut by 8 bases and J by 6 bases, with 7 bases left in between. In germline, CDR1 is ENHRY, CDR2 SYGVKD. The CDR3 runs 11 residues. The CDR3 sequence is CAIEYAGELFF. CDR3 coding DNA: TGTGCCATCGAATACGCCGGGGAGCTGTTTTTT.

The chain carries TRBV7-2 and TRBJ1-4, with D perhaps matching TRBD1 (5 bases). V lost 7 bases and J lost 0, with 9 bases in between. This CDR3 spans 14 amino acids. CDR1 is SGHTA and CDR2 is FQGNSA in the germline V gene. CDR3 DNA sequence: TGTGCCAGCAAACAGGCCGCAACTAATGAAAAACTGTTTTTT. Amino acid sequence: CASKQAATNEKLFF.

For the CDR3, the DNA is TGCAGCGTTGAAAAGGGGACTAGCGGGTTCTACGAGCAGTACTTC. It yields the protein CSVEKGTSGFYEQYF. The chain is built from TRBV29-1 and TRBJ2-7, with 12 bases identical to TRBD2. Germline V lookup: CDR1 SQVTM, CDR2 ANQGSEA. This CDR3 comprises 15 residues. Trimming cost V 2 bases and J 3 bases; bases outside gene matches: 5.

The rearrangement joins TRBV6-5 to TRBJ1-2, with D maybe TRBD1 (6 bases). This CDR3 contains 14 residues. The germline CDR1 and CDR2 sequences are MNHEY and SVGAGI. Trimming pared 5 bases from V and 2 bases from J, leaving 12 bases between. The CDR3 DNA is TGTGCCAGCAGTACGGCCGGGACAAACTATGGCTACACCTTC. Amino acid sequence: CASSTAGTNYGYTF.

This clone was picked up one time. The gene calls are TRBV28 and TRBJ1-5; perhaps TRBD1 as D (5 bases). This CDR3 is built from 14 residues. CDR1 MDHEN and CDR2 SYDVKM come from the germline V gene. V was shortened by 5 bases and J by 2 bases, with 10 bases between the two germline ends. The CDR3 region is CASSRGFGNQPQHF. DNA of the CDR3: TGTGCCAGCAGTAGGGGTTTCGGCAATCAGCCCCAGCATTTT.

The gene calls are TRBV28 and TRBJ2-7, with 7 bases lining up with TRBD2. CDR3 size: 12 residues. Germline loops: CDR1 MDHEN, CDR2 SYDVKM. V was clipped by 6 bases and J by 8 bases; unmatched bases: 7. The CDR3, as DNA: TGTGCCAGCAGCCACCGGGAGGTAAAGCAGTACTTC. As protein: CASSHREVKQYF.

The chain couples TRBV19 to TRBJ2-2; 7 bases agree with TRBD1. V trimming: 6 bases; J trimming: 3 bases; junction bases outside the gene matches: 1. The CDR3 has 13 residues. The germline V gene encodes CDR1 LNHDA and CDR2 SQIVND (reference sequence). Here the CDR3 reads CASRQGYTGELFF. The DNA of the CDR3 is TGTGCCAGTAGACAGGGGTACACCGGGGAGCTGTTTTTT.

The chain employs TRBV7-9 and TRBJ2-1, with 14 nucleotides matching TRBD2. This CDR3 has 16 amino acids. Per germline, CDR1 SEHNR and CDR2 FQNEAQ (reference sequence). V was pared by 1 base and J by 8 bases, with 4 bases of the junction left unmatched. Here the CDR3 DNA reads TGTGCCAGCAGCTTAGGCCCGGGACTAGCGGGAGATGAGCAGTTCTTC. Translating gives CASSLGPGLAGDEQFF.

This chain uses TRBV7-2 with TRBJ1-3; 7 bases map to TRBD1. Trimming took 7 bases from V and 0 from J; bases not matched to a gene: 6. This CDR3 has 15 amino acids. Germline assignment: CDR1 SGHTA and CDR2 FQGNSA. The CDR3 protein is CASNDRVRSGNTIYF. The DNA of the CDR3 is TGTGCCAGCAACGACAGGGTGCGCTCTGGAAACACCATATATTTT.

CDR3 coding DNA: TGTGCCAGCAGCAAAGAAATGTATTCGGGAAACACTGAAGCTTTCTTT. Translation: CASSKEMYSGNTEAFF. The rearrangement joins TRBV21-1 to TRBJ1-1. TRBV21-1 is noted as a pseudogene. The CDR3 covers 16 residues.

The V and J genes are TRBV6-5 and TRBJ2-7, with 13 bases fitting TRBD2. Trimming took 5 bases from V and 3 from J; bases not matched to a gene: 1. CDR1 and CDR2 from the germline V gene are MNHEY and SVGAGI. This CDR3 has 14 amino acids. Here the CDR3 reads CASSRLAGGYEQYF. The CDR3 DNA reads as TGTGCCAGCAGTAGACTAGCGGGGGGCTACGAGCAGTACTTC.

The chain employs TRBV7-2 and TRBJ2-7; the match to TRBD2 covers 8 bases. The V gene end was trimmed by 2 bases and the J gene end by 4 bases; junction bases not matched to a gene: 13. This CDR3 is 17 amino acids long. Germline V CDR1 and CDR2: SGHTA, FQGNSA. The CDR3 nucleotides are TGTGCCAGCAGCTTATATACGTCCGGGACTAGTGGGTACGAGCAGTACTTC. Its translation is CASSLYTSGTSGYEQYF.

V is TRBV7-6 and J is TRBJ2-3; TRBD1 or TRBD2 may be the D gene (5 bases each). This CDR3 region has 14 residues. Trimming left V 7 bases short and J 2 bases short, with 13 bases between. Per germline, CDR1 SGHVS and CDR2 FNYEAQ. CDR3 nucleotides: TGTGCCAGCACCCTTGGGGGAAACACAGATACGCAGTATTTT. Translating gives CASTLGGNTDTQYF. Filled out from reference TRBV7-6 and TRBJ2-3, the complete variable domain reads GAGVSQSPRYKVTKRGQDVALRCDPISGHVSLYWYRQALGQGPEFLTYFNYEAQQDKSGLPNDRFSAERPEGSISTLTIQRTEQRDSAMYRCASTLGGNTDTQYFGPGTRLTVL.

This sequence joins TRBV18 and TRBJ2-7; D gene ambiguous. The CDR3 loop spans 20 amino acids. CDR1 is KGHSH and CDR2 is LQKENI in the germline V gene. V gave up 3 bases and J gave up 6 bases, with 33 bases separating them. DNA for the CDR3: TGTGCCAGCTCACCTCGGCGGAGTCCCACAAGCCAAGTGGGTGGCTCCGAGCAGTACTTC. Amino acids: CASSPRRSPTSQVGGSEQYF.

The V call is TRBV4-1, the J call TRBJ2-4, with a tentative D call TRBD2 (5 bases). Per germline, CDR1 MGHRA and CDR2 YSYEKL. The CDR3 length is 20 residues. Trimming took 3 bases from V and 0 from J, leaving 24 bases between them. The CDR3 region is CASSHPRSGHTTIAKNIQYF. CDR3 sequence (DNA): TGCGCCAGCAGCCACCCAAGGAGCGGTCATACTACAATAGCCAAAAACATTCAGTACTTC.

The chain couples TRBV11-1 to TRBJ2-1, with D uncertain. Per germline, CDR1 SGHAT and CDR2 FQDESV (reference sequence). Trimming pared 5 bases from V and 6 bases from J, leaving 11 bases between. The CDR3 has 13 amino acids. CDR3 sequence: CASSPRPSNEQFF. The CDR3 bases are TGTGCCAGCAGCCCGAGACCGAGCAATGAGCAGTTCTTC.

In this sample, this clone turned up a few times. The V and J genes are TRBV9 and TRBJ2-7, with D possibly TRBD2 on 6 matching bases. The CDR3 totals 16 residues. The V and J ends lost 0 bases and 0 bases respectively, with 13 bases between them. Germline CDR1 and CDR2: SGDLS and YYNGEE. The CDR3 DNA follows: TGTGCCAGCAGCGTAGGTTCTGGAGGGGACTCCTACGAGCAGTACTTC. The encoded protein is CASSVGSGGDSYEQYF.